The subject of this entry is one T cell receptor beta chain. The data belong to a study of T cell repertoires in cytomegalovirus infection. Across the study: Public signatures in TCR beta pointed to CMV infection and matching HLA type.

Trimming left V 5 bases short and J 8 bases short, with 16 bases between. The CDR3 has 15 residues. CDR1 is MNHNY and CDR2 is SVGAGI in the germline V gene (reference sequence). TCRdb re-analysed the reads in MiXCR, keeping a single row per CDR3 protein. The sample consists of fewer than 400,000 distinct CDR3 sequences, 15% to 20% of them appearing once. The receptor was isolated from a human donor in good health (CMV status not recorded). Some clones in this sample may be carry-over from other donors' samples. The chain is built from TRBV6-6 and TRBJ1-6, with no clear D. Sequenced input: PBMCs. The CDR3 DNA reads TGTGCCAGCAGTGTTCAAAATTTCCAAGATTCACCCCTCCACTTT. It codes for CASSVQNFQDSPLHF.